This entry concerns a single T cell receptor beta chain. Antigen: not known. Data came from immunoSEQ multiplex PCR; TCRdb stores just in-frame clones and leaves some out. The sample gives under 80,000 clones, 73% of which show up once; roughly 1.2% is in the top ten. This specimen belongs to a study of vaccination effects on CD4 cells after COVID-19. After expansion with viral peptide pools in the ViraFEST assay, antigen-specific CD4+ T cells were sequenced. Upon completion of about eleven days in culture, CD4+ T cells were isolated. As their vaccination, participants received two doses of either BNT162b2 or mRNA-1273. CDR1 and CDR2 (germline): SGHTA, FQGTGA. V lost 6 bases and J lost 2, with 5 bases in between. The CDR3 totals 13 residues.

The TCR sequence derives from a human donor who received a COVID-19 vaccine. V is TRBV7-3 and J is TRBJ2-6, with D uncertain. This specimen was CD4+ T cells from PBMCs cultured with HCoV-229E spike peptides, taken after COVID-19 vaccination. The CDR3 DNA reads TGTGCCAGCAGGGACCCTGGGGCCAACGTCCTGACTTTC. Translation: CASRDPGANVLTF.